These T cell receptor beta chains were read from a single sample in a study of blood T cell repertoires in COVID-19. Measured with immunoSEQ multiplex PCR; TCRdb has only the in-frame clones, and not every one. Counted here are about 350,000 clones, 80% to 90% occurring once; the ten biggest clones make up nearly 6.5%. Specimen: peripheral blood. Source of these receptors: a woman in her fifties or sixties with COVID-19, enrolled during active disease. CDR3s include the opening cysteine and the closing phenylalanine or tryptophan.

j_call,v_call,cdr3_aa
TRBJ2-1,TRBV11-2,CASALAAGSGTYNEQFF
TRBJ1-2,TRBV5-1,CASSLVGGSAYGYTF
TRBJ2-1,TRBV6-5,CASKIYNEQFF
TRBJ2-4,TRBV27,CASSLWTALAKNIQYF
TRBJ1-1,TRBV7-2,CASSPLPGTGGAGTEAFF
TRBJ1-2,TRBV19,CASSTRDRVMSGYTF
TRBJ1-2,TRBV29-1,CSVVRGYGYTF
TRBJ2-3,TRBV30,CAWSVGGRKYF
TRBJ2-7,TRBV24-1,CATSDSGKDRSSYEQYF
TRBJ1-3,TRBV7-9,CASSFEGQFLSGNTIYF
TRBJ2-2,TRBV4-2,CASSQVGQTTGELFF
TRBJ2-7,TRBV28,CASSFKGIFYEQYF
TRBJ1-1,TRBV5-1,CASFDRAGSEAFF
TRBJ2-3,TRBV30,CAWRGGDTQYF
TRBJ2-3,TRBV3-1/TRBV3-2,CASSQDRGGRARADTQYF
TRBJ2-1,TRBV29-1,CSVEARGRGEQFF
TRBJ1-5,TRBV19,CASSIRQGGQPQHF
TRBJ1-5,TRBV2,CASSEGAHSNQPQHF
TRBJ2-5,TRBV19,CASRPQQGTGETQYF
TRBJ1-2,TRBV11-2,CASRYSDGYTF
TRBJ1-1,TRBV11-3,CASSLDGTNTEAFF
TRBJ2-7,TRBV30,CAWQTGTGAYEQYF
TRBJ2-5,TRBV5-8,CASSFSGGKTQYF
TRBJ1-1,TRBV9,CASSVVASTEAFF
TRBJ2-1,TRBV11-2,CASSSQGASYNEQFF
TRBJ1-5,TRBV7-2,CASSAAGGRVISNQPQHF
TRBJ2-7,TRBV5-1,CASLRDNSYEQYF
TRBJ2-7,TRBV11-3,CASSLSGGQYEQYF
TRBJ2-7,TRBV7-9,CASSPRLAGAYEQYF
TRBJ1-6,TRBV18,CASSPTAANNSPLHF
TRBJ2-1,TRBV6-5,CASSLAGPHNEQFF
TRBJ1-1,TRBV5-1,CASSLNRGITEAFF
TRBJ1-6,TRBV3-1/TRBV3-2,CASTQGLSPLHF
TRBJ2-1,TRBV11-3,CASSAGQPDYNEQFF
TRBJ2-7,TRBV5-5,CASSPPPGTDEQYF
TRBJ2-6,TRBV30,CAWSVSSSGANVLTF
TRBJ2-5,TRBV11-3,CASSDRSEETQYF
TRBJ1-2,TRBV28,CASSLGGARSGYGYTF
TRBJ2-6,TRBV25-1,CASSETGVFSGANVLTF
TRBJ2-5,TRBV11-3,CASSLAGSQETQYF
TRBJ2-7,TRBV27,CASSLINRDDYEQYF